This TCR beta chain was sequenced for a study of monozygotic twins with inflammatory bowel disease. Points on this clonotype: The antigen remains unidentified.

Germline V gene data show CDR1 as SQVTM and CDR2 as ANQGSEA. CDR3 length: 15 amino acids. For each CDR3 protein, TCRdb gives one entry from its re-call of the 5' RACE reads, without DNA. Its table lists approximately 200,000 distinct CDR3 sequences. Study-level findings and limits: Among T cells, the various subtypes were not distinguishable. Fewer shared clonotypes with others were found in IBD patients than in healthy twins, especially with disease activity.

With no T cell sorting beforehand, total RNA was isolated from whole blood. The genes are TRBV29-1 and TRBJ1-1. Sequencing input: blood. The sequence derives from a human donor with ulcerative colitis or Crohn's disease, or a healthy co-twin of an affected twin (not recorded which). Here the CDR3 reads CSVIPAQTSPTEAFF.